Below are 7 T cell receptor beta chains sequenced from a single sample in a study of cytomegalovirus exposure and HLA in healthy donors. It was with 60 Vbeta and 13 Jbeta primers that the PCR ran. Assay used: immunoSEQ multiplex PCR; TCRdb lists only in-frame clones, some missing. In total, the table holds more than 85,000 clones. The specimen was PBMCs. Every receptor here comes from a girl aged 5-17 years in good health and CMV-seropositive.

This chain joins TRBV5-1 and TRBJ2-7; 8 bases match TRBD1. The CDR3 has 14 amino acids. Germline trimming cut 0 bases from V and 3 bases from J; bases unmatched to any gene: 2. Germline CDR1 reads SGHRS; CDR2 reads YFSETQ. Written as DNA, the CDR3 is TGCGCCAGCAGCTTGGCCGGACAGGGCTACGAGCAGTACTTC. This translates into CASSLAGQGYEQYF.

The CDR3 DNA reads as TGTGCCAGCAGCCACCGGGACAGGGGGCCCCAAGAGACCCAGTACTTC. Translated: CASSHRDRGPQETQYF. The chain couples TRBV14 to TRBJ2-5; 12 bases are shared with TRBD1. This CDR3 is 16 amino acids long. V shed 3 bases and J 1 base; nucleotides not matched to a gene: 3. The germline V gene encodes CDR1 SGHDN and CDR2 FVKESK.

V and J are TRBV9 and TRBJ1-2; TRBD1 might be the D (6 bases). V was cut by 5 bases and J by 3 bases, with 11 bases left in between. The germline gives CDR1 SGDLS, CDR2 YYNGEE. The CDR3 loop spans 13 amino acids. The CDR3 DNA follows: TGTGCCAGCAGAGAACAGGGTCACTATGGCTACACCTTC. Encoded protein: CASREQGHYGYTF.

V usage is TRBV6-5 and J usage is TRBJ1-2; 8 nucleotides match TRBD1. The V gene's germline CDR1 is MNHEY and CDR2 SVGAGI. The CDR3 runs 12 residues. J gave up 4 bases and V 9 bases, and 4 bases lay outside the gene matches. In DNA, the CDR3 is TGTGCCAGTCAGGACAGGGTCTATGGCTACACCTTC. The encoded protein is CASQDRVYGYTF.

J is TRBJ1-5 and V is TRBV5-1, with D maybe TRBD1 (6 bases). There are 14 residues in the CDR3. V lost 3 bases to trimming and J lost 4 bases, with 11 bases between them. Looked up from germline, CDR1 is SGHRS and CDR2 is YFSETQ. The CDR3 region is CASSSDSPNQPQHF. CDR3 in DNA: TGCGCCAGCAGCTCGGACAGCCCGAATCAGCCCCAGCATTTT.

The chain couples TRBV6-5 to TRBJ2-3; D possibly corresponds to TRBD1 (6 bases). The germline V gene has CDR1 MNHEY and CDR2 SVGAGI. Trimming cost V 5 bases and J 2 bases, with 14 bases left between them. The CDR3 has 15 amino acids. The CDR3 DNA is TGTGCCAGCAGTAACCGGGACACCTACACAGATACGCAGTATTTT. Amino acids: CASSNRDTYTDTQYF.

The V call is TRBV2, the J call TRBJ1-6; 9 bases map to TRBD1. The CDR3 loop spans 15 amino acids. Germline loops: CDR1 SNHLY, CDR2 FYNNEI. Trimming at V came to 4 bases and at J to 11 bases, leaving 9 bases not matched to a gene. The chain's CDR3 is CASSGRTGDVTPLHF. In DNA, the CDR3 is TGTGCCAGCAGTGGGAGGACAGGGGACGTGACACCCCTCCACTTT.